This T cell receptor (beta chain) emerged from a study of blood T cell repertoires in COVID-19. The overall study: Samples of COVID-19 (acute and convalescent) were obtained from the United States, Italy and Spain. Sources were T cells, B-cell-depleted T cells, or PBMCs; the material itself was cDNA or gDNA.

In the original processing: Reference gene primer amplification yielded estimated nucleated cell counts. TCRdb keeps only in-frame clones here, not all; method: immunoSEQ multiplex PCR. The D gene and trimming were derived from the DNA, and the V and J assignments and clone size from that table. The data show over 250,000 clones, with 85% to 90% seen just once and 10% to 15% held by the top ten. J gave up 3 bases and V 9 bases, and 4 bases lay outside the gene matches. The CDR3 is made up of 12 amino acids. The germline V gene encodes CDR1 LNHNV and CDR2 YYDKDF (reference sequence). This rearrangement joins TRBV15 to TRBJ1-1; 7 nucleotides line up with TRBD1. Specimen: peripheral blood. The sequence came from a human donor in a cohort sampled during active COVID-19. The CDR3 region has the DNA TGTGCCACGGGGACAGCGGACACTGAAGCTTTCTTT. As protein: CATGTADTEAFF.